The 22 T cell receptor beta chains given below trace back to one sample, sequenced in a study of CD8 T cells in ankylosing spondylitis (dated by TCRdb to 2017 to 2019). Preparation of the library involved 5' RACE. TCRdb lists the instrument as Illumina HiSeq 2500. TCRdb reworked the public reads: Q25 trimming with fastp, MiXCR clone assembly, productive beta chains retained. Duplicate CDR3 protein sequences are folded into a single record with the most common DNA and genes. In this sample the table shows under 55,000 distinct CDR3 sequences, approximately 7% of which occur a single time. Together, the top ten hold over 7% of the sample. The sequenced material came from blood, either unsorted or a sorted T cell fraction (not recorded which). The origin of the receptors is a female donor with ankylosing spondylitis or in good health (not recorded which).

This clonotype occurred many times. V is TRBV6-1 and J is TRBJ2-2; D gene ambiguous. CDR1 MNHNS and CDR2 SASEGT come from the germline V gene. This CDR3 is 13 amino acids long. Between the trimmed V and J ends, which lost 7 bases and 7 bases, there was a span of 13 bases. CDR3 amino acids: CASTNPQNGELFF. CDR3 nucleotide sequence: TGTGCCAGCACTAACCCCCAAAACGGGGAGCTGTTTTTT.

This clonotype was observed at least ten times. The chain uses TRBV5-1 and TRBJ2-3; weak D call: TRBD1 (5 bases). The V and J ends lost 0 bases and 3 bases respectively, with 11 bases between them. Per the germline V gene, CDR1 is SGHRS and CDR2 is YFSETQ. The CDR3 contains 15 residues. The CDR3 nucleotides are TGCGCCAGCAGCTTGGTTGGCAGGGTTACAGATACGCAGTATTTT. It encodes CASSLVGRVTDTQYF.

This clonotype was recorded at least ten times. The chain combines TRBV12-3 or TRBV12-4 with TRBJ1-2; 8 bases agree with TRBD1. J lost 10 bases, V lost 4 bases, and 8 bases had no gene match. The CDR3 sequence is 13 residues long. CDR3 loop: CASSSSEDRDYTF. The CDR3 bases are TGTGCCAGCAGTTCTTCCGAGGACAGGGACTACACCTTC.

This clonotype showed up just a few times. V gene TRBV7-9 combines with J gene TRBJ2-3; 7 bases are shared with TRBD1. The CDR3 totals 15 residues. The germline V gene has CDR1 SEHNR and CDR2 FQNEAQ (reference sequence). V dropped 2 bases and J dropped 0; count of bases not matched to a gene: 2. CDR3 region: CASSLTGASTDTQYF. CDR3 nucleotides: TGTGCCAGCAGCTTAACAGGGGCGAGCACAGATACGCAGTATTTT.

This clonotype was counted ten times or more. V gene TRBV20-1 combines with J gene TRBJ1-2; the D gene is possibly TRBD1 (5 bases). CDR1 DFQATT and CDR2 SNEGSKA come from the germline V gene (reference sequence). V lost 6 bases and J 3 bases, leaving 17 bases between the germline ends. The CDR3 is 14 amino acids. The CDR3 region is CSARQPRLDYGYTF. The CDR3 DNA is TGCAGTGCAAGACAGCCGCGTCTCGACTATGGCTACACCTTC.

This chain links TRBV29-1 with TRBJ1-1, with D possibly TRBD1 on 5 matching bases. From germline, CDR1 is SQVTM and CDR2 ANQGSEA. CDR3 size: 12 residues. CDR3 in amino acids: CSGGRVNTEAFF. CDR3 sequence (DNA): TGCAGTGGGGGACGGGTGAACACTGAAGCTTTCTTT.

This chain links TRBV29-1 with TRBJ2-7; D tentatively fits TRBD1 or TRBD2 (5 bases each). CDR1 and CDR2 from the germline V gene are SQVTM and ANQGSEA. This CDR3 has 13 residues. Trimming removed 7 bases at V and 2 bases at J, with 15 bases between. The CDR3 is CSAGDGLPYEQYF. The CDR3 DNA reads TGCAGCGCCGGGGACGGGCTTCCCTACGAGCAGTACTTC.

The chain recombines TRBV7-2 with TRBJ1-3; D unresolved. The CDR3 has 14 amino acids. CDR1 is SGHTA, CDR2 FQGNSA, per germline. Trimming took 5 bases from V and 1 from J, leaving 9 bases between them. The CDR3 DNA is TGTGCCAGCAGCGTACGGGGTTCTGGAAACACCATATATTTT. It specifies CASSVRGSGNTIYF.

This clonotype was detected many times. The chain joins TRBV20-1 to TRBJ1-1; 8 bases align to TRBD1. Germline CDR1 is DFQATT and CDR2 is SNEGSKA (reference sequence). The CDR3 has 13 residues. V trimming: 5 bases; J trimming: 4 bases; junction bases outside the gene matches: 6. The CDR3 here is CSAPPQGATEAFF. The CDR3 coding sequence is TGCAGTGCTCCACCCCAGGGGGCCACTGAAGCTTTCTTT.

V gene TRBV7-2 combines with J gene TRBJ2-5; 9 bases match TRBD2. Germline V lookup: CDR1 SGHTA, CDR2 FQGNSA. The CDR3 is made up of 15 amino acids. V lost 6 bases to trimming and J lost 3 bases; unmatched junction nucleotides: 8. CDR3 bases: TGTGCCAGCAGTTATGCTAGCGGGGATGAAGAGACCCAGTACTTC. It codes for CASSYASGDEETQYF.

This sequence joins TRBV10-2 and TRBJ2-5; the match to TRBD2 covers 13 bases. Germline V gives CDR1 WSHSY, CDR2 SAAADI. The CDR3 is 16 residues long. The V and J ends lost 5 bases and 2 bases, in that order; junction bases with no gene match: 5. CDR3 amino acids: CASSNLGLAGQETQYF. CDR3 coding DNA: TGCGCCAGCAGTAACCTGGGACTAGCGGGGCAAGAGACCCAGTACTTC.

This chain links TRBV7-2 with TRBJ2-7; D is perhaps TRBD1 (5 bases). From germline, CDR1 is SGHTA and CDR2 FQGNSA. V lost 3 bases and J 6 bases, leaving 9 bases between the germline ends. The CDR3 totals 12 residues. In DNA, the CDR3 is TGTGCCAGCAGCTTTCAGGGTTTCGAGCAGTACTTC. Protein: CASSFQGFEQYF.

This clonotype was recorded many times. The gene calls are TRBV20-1 and TRBJ1-3, with D possibly matching TRBD1 (5 bases). There are 15 residues in the CDR3. Trimming shortened V by 6 bases and J by 2 bases, and 17 bases separated the two germline ends. Germline V gives CDR1 DFQATT, CDR2 SNEGSKA (reference sequence). The CDR3 coding sequence is TGCAGTGCCTGGCGGACGGGGCGTGCTGGAAACACCATATATTTT. It codes for CSAWRTGRAGNTIYF.

Ten or more counts support this clonotype. The rearrangement joins TRBV5-1 to TRBJ1-1, with no clear D. The V end lost 0 bases, the J end lost 8 bases, and 11 bases lay between the germline ends. The germline gives CDR1 SGHRS, CDR2 YFSETQ. This CDR3 has 13 amino acids. CDR3 region: CASSLVVNGEAFF. In nucleotides, the CDR3 is TGCGCCAGCAGCTTGGTCGTAAACGGAGAAGCTTTCTTT.

This clonotype was detected a few times. The CDR3 sequence is CASSYRGVGVNEQYF. DNA of the CDR3: TGTGCCAGCAGTTACAGGGGTGTGGGGGTTAACGAGCAGTACTTC. The chain is built from TRBV7-2 and TRBJ2-7; TRBD1 matches at 7 bases. This CDR3 comprises 15 residues. With 6 bases clipped from V and 5 bases from J, the junction kept 13 bases outside the gene matches. CDR1 and CDR2 from the germline V gene are SGHTA and FQGNSA. The full variable domain, its missing parts supplied by reference TRBV7-2 and TRBJ2-7, is GAGVSQSPSNKVTEKGKDVELRCDPISGHTALYWYRQSLGQGLEFLIYFQGNSAPDKSGLPSDRFSAERTGGSVSTLTIQRTQQEDSAVYLCASSYRGVGVNEQYFGPGTRLTVT.

This clonotype appeared many times. This rearrangement joins TRBV6-5 to TRBJ2-7; the D gene is possibly TRBD2 (5 bases). The V end lost 0 bases, the J end lost 2 bases, and 14 bases lay between the germline ends. CDR1 is MNHEY, CDR2 SVGAGI, per germline. CDR3 size: 16 residues. The CDR3 spells CASSYSVSTGTYEQYF. The DNA for the CDR3 is TGTGCCAGCAGTTACTCAGTCTCCACGGGGACCTACGAGCAGTACTTC.

In this sample, this clonotype turned up many times. J is TRBJ2-1 and V is TRBV11-2; D remains unclear. The V and J ends lost 7 bases and 3 bases respectively, with 19 bases between them. Germline CDR1 and CDR2: SGHAT and FQNNGV. This CDR3 is 16 amino acids long. The CDR3 sequence is CASTRLRGGNYNEQFF. For the CDR3, the DNA is TGTGCCAGCACCAGATTGCGAGGCGGTAACTACAATGAGCAGTTCTTC.

This clonotype was recorded many times. The chain employs TRBV4-1 and TRBJ2-1; either TRBD1 or TRBD2 may fit D (5 bases each). The CDR3 is made up of 15 amino acids. Germline CDR1 MGHRA, CDR2 YSYEKL. Between the trimmed V and J ends, which lost 4 bases and 8 bases, there was a span of 18 bases. The CDR3 nucleotides are TGCGCCAGCAGCCGCCCGGGACCTATGAACGATGAGCAGTTCTTC. It yields the protein CASSRPGPMNDEQFF.

This clonotype was seen repeatedly, ten times or more. This chain connects TRBV20-1 to TRBJ2-1, with D perhaps assigned TRBD1 or TRBD2 (5 bases each). The CDR3 has 14 amino acids. Trimming left V 4 bases short and J 2 bases short, with 12 bases between. Germline lookup yields CDR1 DFQATT and CDR2 SNEGSKA (reference sequence). The CDR3 DNA reads TGCAGTGCTACCAGGTCGGGGCCCTACAATGAGCAGTTCTTC. It translates to CSATRSGPYNEQFF.

This clonotype was seen ten or more times. This chain connects TRBV20-1 to TRBJ1-2; no clear D. The germline V gene encodes CDR1 DFQATT and CDR2 SNEGSKA (reference sequence). The CDR3 consists of 14 residues. V was trimmed by 0 bases and J by 2 bases, leaving 10 bases between them. In nucleotides, the CDR3 is TGCAGTGCTAGAGATACGAGCAAGAACTATGGCTACACCTTC. It translates to CSARDTSKNYGYTF.

The sample holds many counts of this clonotype. The chain recombines TRBV24-1 with TRBJ2-3; TRBD2 is a possible D gene (6 bases). The CDR3 runs 13 residues. Germline V gene lookup returns CDR1 KGHDR and CDR2 SFDVKD. The CDR3 sequence is CAIGGANTDTQYF. The DNA of the CDR3 is TGTGCTATCGGCGGGGCGAACACAGATACGCAGTATTTT.

This clonotype was picked up many times. The CDR3 DNA follows: TGCAGCGTCGGATTTGGGGACGCGGCCCAGCATTTT. The encoded protein is CSVGFGDAAQHF. The rearrangement uses TRBV29-1 and TRBJ1-5, with a possible D match to TRBD1 (5 bases). The V end lost 6 bases, the J end lost 11 bases, and 17 bases lay between the germline ends. The CDR3 totals 12 residues. Germline V lookup: CDR1 SQVTM, CDR2 ANQGSEA.